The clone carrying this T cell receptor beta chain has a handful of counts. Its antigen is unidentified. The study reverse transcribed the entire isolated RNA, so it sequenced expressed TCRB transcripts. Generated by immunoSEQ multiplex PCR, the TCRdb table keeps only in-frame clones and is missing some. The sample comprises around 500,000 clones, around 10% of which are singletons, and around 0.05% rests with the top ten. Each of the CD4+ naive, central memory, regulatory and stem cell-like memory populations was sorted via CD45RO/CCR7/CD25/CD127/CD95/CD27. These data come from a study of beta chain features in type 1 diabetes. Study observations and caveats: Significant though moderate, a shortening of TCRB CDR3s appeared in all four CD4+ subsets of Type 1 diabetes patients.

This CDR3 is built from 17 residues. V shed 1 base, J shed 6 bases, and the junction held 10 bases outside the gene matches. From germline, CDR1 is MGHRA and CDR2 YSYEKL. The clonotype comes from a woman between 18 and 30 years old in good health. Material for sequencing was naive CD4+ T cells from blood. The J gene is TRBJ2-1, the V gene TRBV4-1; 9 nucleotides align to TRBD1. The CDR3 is CASSQGHPGTGPNEQFF. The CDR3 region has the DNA TGCGCCAGCAGCCAAGGCCACCCCGGGACAGGGCCCAATGAGCAGTTCTTC.